The 3 T cell receptor beta chains below come from one sample, sequenced in a study of long-term antiretroviral therapy in people with HIV (dated by TCRdb to 2021 to 2024). Sequencing of the TRB variable region was done with the immunoSEQ hsTCRB v3.0 assay at survey level resolution. TCRdb took over this immuneACCESS table, retaining in-frame rearrangements with V and J assigned. Such tables are incomplete; in checked studies, under half of the missing clones stem from an unresolved V gene, and the remainder is unexplained. This sample has some 35,000 clones in its table, and about four fifths of those were observed once. The ten top clones hold 7.9% of the sample. This sample comprised unsorted PBMCs, obtained 0.4 years before starting antiretroviral therapy. Receptors originate from a man younger than 35 with HIV.

This clone was found once. The chain links TRBV6-5 to TRBJ1-6; D is possibly TRBD1 (6 bases). Germline loops: CDR1 MNHEY, CDR2 SVGAGI. This CDR3 comprises 15 residues. V lost 0 bases, J lost 6 bases, and 9 bases lay in between. The CDR3 sequence: CASSYSGGSNSPLHF. CDR3 DNA sequence: TGTGCCAGCAGTTACTCAGGGGGAAGTAATTCACCCCTCCACTTT.

This rearrangement joins TRBV29-1 to TRBJ2-7; the D is unclear. The CDR3 contains 12 residues. Trimming removed 0 bases from V and 4 bases from J, with 7 bases in between. CDR1 SQVTM and CDR2 ANQGSEA come from the germline V gene. CDR3 coding DNA: TGCAGCGTTGAAGATGTGGGGTACGAGCAGTACTTC. This sequence encodes CSVEDVGYEQYF.

The rearrangement uses TRBV4-1 and TRBJ2-1; D is ambiguous. The CDR3 runs 15 residues. Germline V lookup: CDR1 MGHRA, CDR2 YSYEKL. With 1 base removed from V and 3 bases from J, the gap between germline ends came to 10 bases. The CDR3 spells CASSQGRQNYNEQFF. DNA for the CDR3: TGCGCCAGCAGCCAAGGTCGGCAGAACTACAATGAGCAGTTCTTC.